The 27 T cell receptor beta chains below all came from one sample that was sequenced in a study of OX40 agonist ivuxolimab in advanced cancers. Here immunoSEQ multiplex PCR was the method, and the copy in TCRdb shows in-frame clones only, minus some. The table has about 64,000 clones, about 85% seen once; the top ten hold 0.67%. The specimen comprised CD4+ or CD8+ T cells sorted from blood, sampled in a trial of the OX40 agonist ivuxolimab. The origin of the receptors is an adult with an advanced solid tumor such as melanoma, head and neck, liver or kidney cancer.

The rearrangement links TRBV5-1 to TRBJ2-7; TRBD1 agrees at 7 bases. Germline values: CDR1 SGHRS, CDR2 YFSETQ. V trimming: 4 bases; J trimming: 6 bases; junction bases outside the gene matches: 4. This CDR3 has 12 residues. CDR3: CASSVTGVEQYF. In nucleotides, the CDR3 is TGCGCCAGCAGCGTAACAGGGGTCGAGCAGTACTTC. Based on the CDR3 plus reference TRBV5-1 and TRBJ2-7, the full variable domain is KAGVTQTPRYLIKTRGQQVTLSCSPISGHRSVSWYQQTPGQGLQFLFEYFSETQRNKGNFPGRFSGRQFSNSRSEMNVSTLELGDSALYLCASSVTGVEQYFGPGTRLTVT.

V gene TRBV28 combines with J gene TRBJ1-5; D ambiguous. The V and J ends lost 2 bases and 0 bases respectively, with 8 bases between them. This CDR3 contains 15 residues. Germline lookup yields CDR1 MDHEN and CDR2 SYDVKM. This CDR3 is CASSLLEYSNQPQHF. The CDR3 DNA sequence: TGTGCCAGCAGTTTACTGGAATATAGCAATCAGCCCCAGCATTTT.

The chain recombines TRBV6-1 with TRBJ2-4; TRBD2 might be the D (7 bases). CDR1 is MNHNS, CDR2 SASEGT, per germline. Between the trimmed V and J ends, which lost 1 base and 7 bases, there was a span of 8 bases. The CDR3 is 13 residues long. The CDR3 here is CASSEEGGNIQYF. The CDR3 nucleotides read TGTGCCAGCAGTGAAGAGGGGGGGAACATTCAGTACTTC.

The chain combines TRBV28 with TRBJ1-3, with D perhaps matching TRBD1 (6 bases). In germline, CDR1 is MDHEN, CDR2 SYDVKM. This CDR3 has 13 amino acids. V was trimmed by 6 bases and J by 4 bases, leaving 10 bases between them. The CDR3: CASRSGHGNTIYF. CDR3 nucleotides: TGTGCCAGCAGGTCGGGACACGGAAACACCATATATTTT.

The chain uses TRBV20-1 and TRBJ2-7; D may be TRBD2 (5 bases). Trimming removed 7 bases from V and 7 bases from J, with 14 bases in between. Germline V gene lookup returns CDR1 DFQATT and CDR2 SNEGSKA (reference sequence). This CDR3 region has 11 residues. The CDR3 sequence is CSVRTAPEQYF. In DNA form, the CDR3 reads TGCAGTGTTCGGACTGCACCGGAGCAGTACTTC.

The chain uses TRBV5-1 and TRBJ2-1, with 9 bases that match TRBD2. V shed 1 base, J shed 3 bases, and the junction held 8 bases outside the gene matches. CDR3 length: 17 residues. CDR1 and CDR2 from the germline V gene are SGHRS and YFSETQ. The DNA of the CDR3 is TGCGCCAGCAGCTTGAATAGCGGGAGCGTATACTACAATGAGCAGTTCTTC. This gives the protein CASSLNSGSVYYNEQFF.

The V call is TRBV27, the J call TRBJ2-2, with D unclear. CDR3 length: 15 amino acids. CDR1 is MNHEY, CDR2 SMNVEV, per germline (reference sequence). V lost 1 base and J 2 bases, leaving 8 bases between the germline ends. The CDR3 bases are TGTGCCAGCAGTTTATTCAGGACCAACACCGGGGAGCTGTTTTTT. Its translation is CASSLFRTNTGELFF.

J is TRBJ2-3 and V is TRBV6-5, with TRBD2 matching over 7 bases. The trim removed 2 bases at V and 3 bases at J, leaving 5 bases unmatched. This CDR3 contains 15 residues. Germline V gene sequence: CDR1 MNHEY, CDR2 SVGAGI. The CDR3: CASSYQRGLTDTQYF. The CDR3 DNA sequence: TGTGCCAGCAGTTACCAGCGGGGTTTAACAGATACGCAGTATTTT.

The chain couples TRBV27 to TRBJ2-5, with D perhaps TRBD1 (6 bases). Germline-derived CDR1 and CDR2 are MNHEY and SMNVEV (reference sequence). Trimming stripped 7 bases from V and 1 base from J, with 13 bases between. The CDR3 runs to 14 residues. The CDR3 nucleotides read TGTGCCAGCACCCTCGGGACACCCCAAGAGACCCAGTACTTC. Protein sequence: CASTLGTPQETQYF.

V and J are TRBV5-6 and TRBJ1-3; D is undetermined. Germline CDR1 SGHDT, CDR2 YYEEEE. CDR3 size: 15 residues. V lost 0 bases to trimming and J lost 2 bases, with 9 bases between them. CDR3 region: CASSLVTGAGNTIYF. Written as DNA, the CDR3 is TGTGCCAGCAGCTTGGTCACGGGCGCTGGAAACACCATATATTTT.

This chain uses TRBV5-1 with TRBJ1-1; 7 nucleotides line up with TRBD1. The CDR3 spans 16 residues. Germline V lookup: CDR1 SGHRS, CDR2 YFSETQ. J gave up 1 base and V 4 bases, and 10 bases lay outside the gene matches. CDR3: CASSLGQVLRNTEAFF. CDR3 nucleotide sequence: TGCGCCAGCAGCCTTGGACAGGTTCTAAGGAACACTGAAGCTTTCTTT.

This clone was counted once. This chain links TRBV6-1 with TRBJ1-1; possible D gene TRBD1, 5 bases. Germline CDR1 is MNHNS and CDR2 is SASEGT. V was shortened by 7 bases and J by 5 bases, with 14 bases between the two germline ends. This CDR3 spans 13 amino acids. In DNA, the CDR3 is TGTGCCAGCACAGGGAGGGTGGAAACTGAAGCTTTCTTT. Residues: CASTGRVETEAFF.

The chain couples TRBV20-1 to TRBJ2-1; D gene unclear. V was shortened by 5 bases and J by 7 bases, with 9 bases between the two germline ends. This CDR3 comprises 11 residues. CDR1 and CDR2 from the germline V gene are DFQATT and SNEGSKA (reference sequence). CDR3 sequence: CSAGRFNEQFF. CDR3 nucleotides: TGCAGTGCTGGTCGGTTTAATGAGCAGTTCTTC.

The chain carries TRBV4-1 and TRBJ2-3, with D possibly TRBD2 on 6 matching bases. Per the germline V gene, CDR1 is MGHRA and CDR2 is YSYEKL. Trimming took 1 base from V and 2 from J, leaving 13 bases between them. This CDR3 region has 16 residues. This CDR3 reads CASSQVAGTTTDTQYF. The DNA of the CDR3 is TGCGCCAGCAGCCAAGTGGCGGGAACTACCACAGATACGCAGTATTTT.

This chain connects TRBV7-8 to TRBJ1-2, with 10 nucleotides matching TRBD1. The CDR3 is made up of 13 amino acids. V was pared by 5 bases and J by 6 bases, with 3 bases of the junction left unmatched. Germline V gene data show CDR1 as SGHVS and CDR2 as FQNEAQ. The CDR3 sequence is CASSKGQGNGYTF. The CDR3 DNA sequence: TGTGCCAGCAGCAAGGGACAGGGGAATGGCTACACCTTC. The full variable domain, rest sourced from reference TRBV7-8 and TRBJ1-2, is GAGVSQSPRYKVAKRGQDVALRCDPISGHVSLFWYQQALGQGPEFLTYFQNEAQLDKSGLPSDRFFAERPEGSVSTLKIQRTQQEDSAVYLCASSKGQGNGYTFGSGTRLTVV.

V gene TRBV29-1 combines with J gene TRBJ2-7; 7 positions match TRBD2. This CDR3 has 14 amino acids. J was trimmed by 2 bases and V by 2 bases; bases with no gene match: 6. Germline CDR1 is SQVTM and CDR2 is ANQGSEA. CDR3 residues: CSVELAERAYEQYF. The CDR3 nucleotides are TGCAGCGTTGAACTAGCGGAGAGGGCCTACGAGCAGTACTTC.

J is TRBJ1-1 and V is TRBV5-1, with D tentatively TRBD1 (6 bases). Trimming removed 2 bases from V and 1 base from J, with 9 bases in between. This CDR3 has 14 residues. The germline CDR1 and CDR2 sequences are SGHRS and YFSETQ. CDR3 region: CASSFGGQNTEAFF. As DNA, the CDR3 is TGCGCCAGCAGCTTTGGGGGACAGAACACTGAAGCTTTCTTT.

V is TRBV5-1 and J is TRBJ2-3, with D unclear. This CDR3 region has 14 residues. V was trimmed by 4 bases and J by 0 bases, leaving 9 bases between them. CDR1 is SGHRS, CDR2 YFSETQ, per germline. As DNA, the CDR3 is TGCGCCAGCAGCCCTCTTAGTAGCACAGATACGCAGTATTTT. Translation gives CASSPLSSTDTQYF.

V and J are TRBV5-1 and TRBJ2-3; a weak D match, TRBD2 (6 bases). In germline, CDR1 is SGHRS, CDR2 YFSETQ. This CDR3 has 16 amino acids. Trimming stripped 2 bases from V and 0 bases from J, with 13 bases between. This chain's CDR3 is CASSLTGTPSTDTQYF. The DNA of the CDR3 is TGCGCCAGCAGCTTAACCGGGACTCCTAGCACAGATACGCAGTATTTT.

This rearrangement joins TRBV5-8 to TRBJ1-5, with TRBD1 matching over 8 bases. CDR1 SGHTS and CDR2 YDEGEE come from the germline V gene. CDR3 size: 15 residues. V shed 4 bases, J shed 1 base, and the junction held 4 bases outside the gene matches. CDR3 region: CASSRQGRSNQPQHF. The CDR3 coding sequence is TGTGCCAGCAGCAGACAGGGGCGAAGCAATCAGCCCCAGCATTTT.

The V call is TRBV21-1, the J call TRBJ1-1; the table names TRBD1, a call not compared with the DNA. TRBV21-1 is reported as a pseudogene. The CDR3 consists of 16 residues. The CDR3 coding sequence is TGTGCCAGCAGCATCCCGGGACAGGGAACGAACACTGAAGCTTTCTTT. Its translation is CASSIPGQGTNTEAFF.

The chain couples TRBV29-1 to TRBJ2-5, with 7 bases identical to TRBD1. Germline CDR1 reads SQVTM; CDR2 reads ANQGSEA. The CDR3 extends over 11 amino acids. V gave up 6 bases and J gave up 5 bases; unmatched junction bases: 3. As DNA, the CDR3 is TGCAGCGTGGGGGACAGCGAGACCCAGTACTTC. It encodes CSVGDSETQYF. Full variable domain (remainder filled in from reference TRBV29-1 and TRBJ2-5): SAVISQKPSRDICQRGTSLTIQCQVDSQVTMMFWYRQQPGQSLTLIATANQGSEATYESGFVIDKFPISRPNLTFSTLTVSNMSPEDSSIYLCSVGDSETQYFGPGTRLLVL.

This chain uses TRBV2 with TRBJ2-3, with D perhaps matching TRBD1 or TRBD2 (5 bases each). Germline V gene lookup returns CDR1 SNHLY and CDR2 FYNNEI. With 6 bases removed from V and 5 bases from J, the gap between germline ends came to 18 bases. The CDR3 has 15 amino acids. For the CDR3, the DNA is TGTGCCAGCAGGTCCGGGACCCAGAAGGGAGATACGCAGTATTTT. This codes for CASRSGTQKGDTQYF. Variable domain in full (rest from reference TRBV2 and TRBJ2-3): EPEVTQTPSHQVTQMGQEVILRCVPISNHLYFYWYRQILGQKVEFLVSFYNNEISEKSEIFDDQFSVERPDGSNFTLKIRSTKLEDSAMYFCASRSGTQKGDTQYFGPGTRLTVL.

This clone came up a few times. V and J are TRBV4-1 and TRBJ1-1; D might be TRBD1 (6 bases). Per germline, CDR1 MGHRA and CDR2 YSYEKL. Between the trimmed V and J ends, which lost 0 bases and 1 base, there was a span of 27 bases. The CDR3 is 21 residues long. This CDR3 reads CASSQERGVGGKVQRNTEAFF. In DNA, the CDR3 is TGCGCCAGCAGCCAAGAGAGGGGGGTTGGGGGTAAAGTACAGCGGAACACTGAAGCTTTCTTT.

The J gene is TRBJ2-6, the V gene TRBV27, with 11 nucleotides matching TRBD1. V trimming: 3 bases; J trimming: 4 bases; junction bases outside the gene matches: 5. This CDR3 is 17 amino acids long. Per the germline V gene, CDR1 is MNHEY and CDR2 is SMNVEV (reference sequence). The CDR3 DNA follows: TGTGCCAGCAGTTTGATAGGACAGGGGGCCGGGGCCAACGTCCTGACTTTC. Its translation is CASSLIGQGAGANVLTF.

The chain links TRBV10-3 to TRBJ2-2, with 7 bases aligning to TRBD1. The CDR3 contains 16 residues. The V segment lost 3 bases and the J segment 5 bases; nucleotides outside the gene matches: 9. Looked up from germline, CDR1 is ENHRY and CDR2 is SYGVKD. The CDR3 nucleotides read TGTGCCATCAGTGAAAACAGGGGAAGTGGGACCGGGGAGCTGTTTTTT. Translating gives CAISENRGSGTGELFF.

Here the CDR3 reads CASRKNRVEQYF. For the CDR3, the DNA is TGTGCCAGCAGAAAGAACAGGGTCGAGCAGTACTTC. V usage is TRBV6-5 and J usage is TRBJ2-7; a possible D gene is TRBD1 (6 bases). Germline values: CDR1 MNHEY, CDR2 SVGAGI. CDR3 length equals 12 residues. V was pared by 6 bases and J by 6 bases, with 12 bases between.